What follows describes a single TCR beta chain. Sequenced by immunoSEQ multiplex PCR; TCRdb stores in-frame clones only, minus some. The repertoire has over 200,000 clones, 87% of them found once; the top ten carry 9.5% to 14%. Trimming removed 0 bases at V and 0 bases at J, with 9 bases between. The length of the CDR3 is 17 residues. CDR1 LGHNA and CDR2 YNFKEQ come from the germline V gene. This sample was included in a study of blood T cell repertoires in COVID-19. Study as a whole: Sample material is recorded as cDNA or gDNA derived from T cells, B-cell-depleted T cells, or PBMCs.

Adults between about 18 and 89 years of age took part from under 30 US areas. Membership in each cohort depended on participant-reported clinical history. The chain joins TRBV4-2 to TRBJ2-6, with D perhaps matching TRBD1 (5 bases). The sequence came from a man between 25 and 39 years old who had recovered from COVID-19. The specimen was PBMCs or T cells enriched from blood (not recorded which). CDR3: CASSQEKTASGANVLTF. CDR3 bases: TGTGCCAGCAGCCAAGAAAAGACAGCCTCTGGGGCCAACGTCCTGACTTTC.